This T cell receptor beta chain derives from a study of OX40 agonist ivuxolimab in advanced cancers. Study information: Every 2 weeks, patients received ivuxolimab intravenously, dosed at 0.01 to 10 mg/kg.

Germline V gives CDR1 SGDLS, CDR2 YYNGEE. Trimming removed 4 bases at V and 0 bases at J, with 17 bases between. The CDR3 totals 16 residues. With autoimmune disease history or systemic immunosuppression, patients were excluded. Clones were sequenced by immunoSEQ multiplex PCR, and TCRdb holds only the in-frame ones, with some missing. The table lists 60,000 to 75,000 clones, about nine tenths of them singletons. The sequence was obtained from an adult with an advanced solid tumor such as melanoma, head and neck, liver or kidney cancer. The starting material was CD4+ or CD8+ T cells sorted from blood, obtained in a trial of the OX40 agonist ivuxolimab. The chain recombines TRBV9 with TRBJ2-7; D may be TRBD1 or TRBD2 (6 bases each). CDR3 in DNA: TGTGCCAGCAGCCCAGGGGCGGGAACCAGCTCCTACGAGCAGTACTTC. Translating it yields CASSPGAGTSSYEQYF. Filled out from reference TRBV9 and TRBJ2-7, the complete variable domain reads DSGVTQTPKHLITATGQRVTLRCSPRSGDLSVYWYQQSLDQGLQFLIQYYNGEERAKGNILERFSAQQFPDLHSELNLSSLELGDSALYFCASSPGAGTSSYEQYFGPGTRLTVT.